This entry is about one T cell receptor beta chain. V lost 2 bases, J lost 4 bases, and 8 bases lay in between. The CDR3 has 14 residues. Measured with immunoSEQ multiplex PCR; TCRdb has only the in-frame clones, and not every one. The profile shows fewer than 1.4 million clones, about four fifths of them singletons. This entry comes from a study of shared clonotypes between healthy human individuals. V gene TRBV6-7 combines with J gene TRBJ1-4; perhaps TRBD1 as D (6 bases). TRBV6-7 is placed among ORFs of uncertain function. The sample comprised memory CD4+ T cells from PBMCs. The subset denotes: CD45RA-negative fraction. This receptor was taken from a man aged 18 to 29 in good health. Some clones in this sample may be carry-over from other donors' samples. The CDR3 loop is CASSYRGDNEKLFF. The CDR3 bases are TGTGCCAGCAGTTACAGGGGGGATAATGAAAAACTGTTTTTT.